This T cell receptor (beta chain) was captured by sequencing in a study of siplizumab effects on memory and regulatory T cells. Study results and caveats: Siplizumab led to significantly less abundant alloreactive sequences that could be traced back to unstimulated CD4+ memory cells. Apparently more diverse than memory cells, naive T cells also seemed major alloresponse contributors. Suppressive capability of dividing Tregs from siplizumab cultures went unverified. Many proliferating CD4+ or CD8+ clones remained unclassified. Roughly 75-96% of them could not be assigned either a naive or a memory phenotype.

After removal of 4 bases from V and 5 bases from J, the junction contained 3 bases not matched to a gene. This CDR3 region has 14 residues. The germline V gene has CDR1 SGHDT and CDR2 YYEEEE. For this clone: The antigen is not known.

The table came from immunoSEQ multiplex PCR; TCRdb's copy has only in-frame clones and leaves some out. The sample contains 70,000 or so clones, over 70% of which appear only once. The sample comprised Tregs sorted from blood. This receptor was taken from a human donor in good health. The chain carries TRBV5-6 and TRBJ2-1; 10 nucleotides line up with TRBD2. The DNA of the CDR3 is TGTGCCAGCAGCCTAGCGGGAGCACACAATGAGCAGTTCTTC. Translated, it gives CASSLAGAHNEQFF.